One sample yielded the 19 T cell receptor beta chains listed below, sequenced in a study of immunodeficiency. Generated by immunoSEQ multiplex PCR, the TCRdb table keeps only in-frame clones and is missing some. Of several thousand clones listed, about nine tenths are singletons. Sequenced material: CD8+ T cells from blood. These receptors all come from a human donor in good health.

This clone was detected once. The chain links TRBV27 to TRBJ2-7; D not resolved. Trimming took off 4 bases at V and 2 bases at J, with 12 bases between the two ends. The CDR3 is 14 amino acids. The germline V gene has CDR1 MNHEY and CDR2 SMNVEV (reference sequence). The CDR3: CASSSLPGPYEQYF. In DNA, the CDR3 is TGTGCCAGCAGTTCTCTACCAGGTCCCTACGAGCAGTACTTC.

This clone has just one count. V is TRBV18 and J is TRBJ2-1, with D maybe TRBD1 (6 bases). Germline V gives CDR1 KGHSH, CDR2 LQKENI. V was trimmed by 4 bases and J by 0 bases, leaving 10 bases between them. The CDR3 spans 15 residues. The DNA for the CDR3 is TGTGCCAGCTCACTTGCGGACAGCTCCTACAATGAGCAGTTCTTC. This sequence encodes CASSLADSSYNEQFF.

This clone was counted a few times. The CDR3 region is CASRLAGAGGEQYF. CDR3 DNA sequence: TGTGCCAGCAGGTTAGCGGGGGCCGGGGGCGAGCAGTACTTC. The rearrangement joins TRBV25-1 to TRBJ2-7, with 9 positions matching TRBD2. The CDR3 has 14 residues. The ends lost 6 bases at V and 6 bases at J; junction bases unmatched: 9. CDR1 and CDR2 (germline): MGHDK, SYGVNS.

This clone has only one observation. The chain links TRBV2 to TRBJ2-7, with a tentative D call TRBD1 (7 bases). The V and J ends lost 11 bases and 5 bases respectively, with 31 bases between them. The CDR3 is 17 amino acids. CDR1 and CDR2 (germline): SNHLY, FYNNEI. This chain's CDR3 is CAHKRGAETGRRDEQYF. CDR3 DNA: TGTGCCCACAAGAGGGGGGCGGAGACAGGGCGACGGGACGAGCAGTACTTC.

The J gene is TRBJ2-5, the V gene TRBV3-1 (or the pseudogene TRBV3-2), with 12 bases fitting TRBD2. Germline V gene lookup returns CDR1 LGHDT and CDR2 YNNKEL (reference sequence). CDR3 length: 17 amino acids. V lost 1 base and J lost 5; bases outside the gene matches: 8. The CDR3 DNA reads TGTGCCAGCAGCCAAGTCGAGGCTAGCGGGGGGGCCGAGACCCAGTACTTC. Translating gives CASSQVEASGGAETQYF.

The chain is built from TRBV29-1 and TRBJ1-3; D possibly corresponds to TRBD1 (6 bases). Trimming stripped 7 bases from V and 2 bases from J, with 15 bases between. CDR3 length: 14 residues. CDR1 SQVTM and CDR2 ANQGSEA come from the germline V gene. The CDR3 DNA is TGCAGCGGCCTCAAACAGGGAACTGGAAACACCATATATTTT. It yields the protein CSGLKQGTGNTIYF. Variable domain in full (rest from reference TRBV29-1 and TRBJ1-3): SAVISQKPSRDICQRGTSLTIQCQVDSQVTMMFWYRQQPGQSLTLIATANQGSEATYESGFVIDKFPISRPNLTFSTLTVSNMSPEDSSIYLCSGLKQGTGNTIYFGEGSWLTVV.

The DNA of the CDR3 is TGTGCCAGCAGTGTTAGCGGGGAGTACAATGAGCAGTTCTTC. Its translation: CASSVSGEYNEQFF. The rearrangement links TRBV6-4 to TRBJ2-1, with 8 bases aligning to TRBD2. CDR3 length: 14 residues. Per germline, CDR1 MRHNA and CDR2 SNTAGT. Trimming cost V 4 bases and J 4 bases; bases outside gene matches: 3.

The gene calls are TRBV7-3 and TRBJ2-3, with TRBD1 matching over 11 bases. This CDR3 is built from 15 residues. V dropped 5 bases and J dropped 4; count of bases not matched to a gene: 5. The germline V gene has CDR1 SGHTA and CDR2 FQGTGA. CDR3 DNA sequence: TGTGCCAGCAGCCCCGGACAGGGGGCCGCAGATACGCAGTATTTT. Translation: CASSPGQGAADTQYF.

V usage is TRBV9 and J usage is TRBJ2-3; D unclear. The CDR3 has 13 amino acids. The V end was cut by 3 bases, the J end by 3 bases, with 8 bases between. Germline CDR1 reads SGDLS; CDR2 reads YYNGEE. CDR3 DNA: TGTGCCAGCAGCGAGGGTTGGACAGATACGCAGTATTTT. Its translation: CASSEGWTDTQYF. The full variable domain, in which reference TRBV9 and TRBJ2-3 provide the parts outside the CDR3, is DSGVTQTPKHLITATGQRVTLRCSPRSGDLSVYWYQQSLDQGLQFLIQYYNGEERAKGNILERFSAQQFPDLHSELNLSSLELGDSALYFCASSEGWTDTQYFGPGTRLTVL.

The CDR3 region has the DNA TGTGCCAGCAGTTACTCGAGATCTAGCGGGGGCGATGAGCAGTTCTTC. It yields the protein CASSYSRSSGGDEQFF. This chain connects TRBV6-5 to TRBJ2-1, with 10 nucleotides matching TRBD2. The CDR3 has 16 residues. Germline-derived CDR1 and CDR2 are MNHEY and SVGAGI. Losses at the gene ends were 0 bases for V and 8 bases for J; bases not matched to a gene: 7.

J is TRBJ2-2 and V is TRBV21-1. TRBV21-1 is an annotated pseudogene. This CDR3 has 13 amino acids. The CDR3 nucleotides read TGTGCCAGCAGCAAAGCGCTTCTCGGGGAGCTGTTTTTT. This translates into CASSKALLGELFF.

This rearrangement joins TRBV7-9 to TRBJ1-2; no definite D call. With 4 bases removed from V and 0 bases from J, the gap between germline ends came to 0 bases. The CDR3 contains 11 residues. Per germline, CDR1 SEHNR and CDR2 FQNEAQ (reference sequence). Here the CDR3 reads CASSSNYGYTF. CDR3 nucleotides: TGTGCCAGCAGCTCTAACTATGGCTACACCTTC. The variable domain in full, with the rest retrieved from reference TRBV7-9 and TRBJ1-2, is DTGVSQNPRHKITKRGQNVTFRCDPISEHNRLYWYRQTLGQGPEFLTYFQNEAQLEKSRLLSDRFSAERPKGSFSTLEIQRTEQGDSAMYLCASSSNYGYTFGSGTRLTVV.

This chain joins TRBV27 and TRBJ2-3; D remains ambiguous. This CDR3 comprises 11 residues. Germline assignment: CDR1 MNHEY and CDR2 SMNVEV (reference sequence). Between the trimmed V and J ends, which lost 3 bases and 5 bases, there was a span of 3 bases. The CDR3 DNA is TGTGCCAGCAGTTTTTTAGATACGCAGTATTTT. It codes for CASSFLDTQYF.

V and J are TRBV19 and TRBJ1-1, with D unresolved. The CDR3 extends over 13 amino acids. Trimming pared 6 bases from V and 5 bases from J, leaving 13 bases between. Germline V gene data show CDR1 as LNHDA and CDR2 as SQIVND (reference sequence). Written as DNA, the CDR3 is TGTGCCAGTAGAATTTCCGACGGAACTGAAGCTTTCTTT. Translating it yields CASRISDGTEAFF.

The chain links TRBV9 to TRBJ2-7; D gene ambiguous. With 3 bases removed from V and 10 bases from J, the gap between germline ends came to 5 bases. Germline V lookup: CDR1 SGDLS, CDR2 YYNGEE. The CDR3 covers 9 residues. The CDR3 region has the DNA TGTGCCAGCAGCGCCCTCCAGTACTTC. Translated, it gives CASSALQYF.

The chain joins TRBV6-6 to TRBJ2-7; TRBD1 agrees at 8 bases. CDR3 length: 14 residues. Germline V gives CDR1 MNHNY, CDR2 SVGAGI (reference sequence). Losses at the gene ends were 5 bases for V and 4 bases for J; bases not matched to a gene: 7. CDR3 nucleotides: TGTGCCAGCAGTCCCTCGGACAGGGAATACGAGCAGTACTTC. This gives the protein CASSPSDREYEQYF.

This sequence joins TRBV6-1 and TRBJ2-5, with TRBD2 matching over 14 bases. Losses at the gene ends were 4 bases for V and 0 bases for J; bases not matched to a gene: 1. Germline loops: CDR1 MNHNS, CDR2 SASEGT. The CDR3 runs 16 residues. The chain's CDR3 is CASSGTSGGNQETQYF. DNA for the CDR3: TGTGCCAGCAGTGGGACTAGCGGGGGGAACCAAGAGACCCAGTACTTC.

The rearrangement links TRBV14 to TRBJ2-1, with 8 bases identical to TRBD2. The germline gives CDR1 SGHDN, CDR2 FVKESK. The CDR3 has 13 amino acids. Trimming removed 4 bases from V and 9 bases from J; junction bases left unmatched: 5. Here the CDR3 DNA reads TGTGCCAGCAGCCTAGCGGGATTGGGTGAGCAGTTCTTC. Translating it yields CASSLAGLGEQFF.

The chain links TRBV5-6 to TRBJ1-4; weak D call: TRBD1 (5 bases). Looked up from germline, CDR1 is SGHDT and CDR2 is YYEEEE. V was cut by 0 bases and J by 14 bases, with 8 bases left in between. The CDR3 sequence is 11 residues long. CDR3 in amino acids: CASSLGQKLFF. The CDR3, as DNA: TGTGCCAGCAGCTTGGGACAGAAGCTGTTTTTT. The variable domain in full, with the rest retrieved from reference TRBV5-6 and TRBJ1-4, is DAGVTQSPTHLIKTRGQQVTLRCSPKSGHDTVSWYQQALGQGPQFIFQYYEEEERQRGNFPDRFSGHQFPNYSSELNVNALLLGDSALYLCASSLGQKLFFGSGTQLSVL.